These 6 T cell receptor beta chains originate from one sample sequenced in a study of cytomegalovirus exposure and HLA in healthy donors. Produced via immunoSEQ multiplex PCR; TCRdb's table is partial and in-frame only. The table includes 200,000 to 250,000 clones, approximately 90% detected once. The sample taken for sequencing was PBMCs. The receptor source for this set is a man younger than 30 in good health and CMV-seronegative.

This chain joins TRBV15 and TRBJ2-5; maybe TRBD1 (5 bases). The CDR3 consists of 14 residues. V was pared by 1 base and J by 0 bases, with 6 bases between. Germline V CDR1 and CDR2: LNHNV, YYDKDF (reference sequence). Here the CDR3 DNA reads TGTGCCACCAGCAGAGCCAGGGACCAAGAGACCCAGTACTTC. This translates into CATSRARDQETQYF.

V gene TRBV28 combines with J gene TRBJ2-7; 12 bases fit TRBD1. The CDR3 has 19 residues. The germline V gene encodes CDR1 MDHEN and CDR2 SYDVKM. V shed 1 base, J shed 4 bases, and the junction held 14 bases outside the gene matches. In DNA, the CDR3 is TGTGCCAGCAGTTTATCACTTCTGCGGGGACAGGGGGCGCCGTACGAGCAGTACTTC. It encodes CASSLSLLRGQGAPYEQYF.

This rearrangement joins TRBV29-1 to TRBJ1-2; 7 nucleotides match TRBD1. This CDR3 has 12 residues. CDR1 and CDR2 from the germline V gene are SQVTM and ANQGSEA. V shed 8 bases and J 8 bases; nucleotides not matched to a gene: 11. The chain's CDR3 is CSIGQVGGGYTF. CDR3 sequence (DNA): TGCAGCATCGGACAGGTTGGGGGGGGCTACACCTTC.

The V and J genes are TRBV7-2 and TRBJ1-1; D may be TRBD1 (5 bases). CDR3 length equals 14 residues. From germline, CDR1 is SGHTA and CDR2 FQGNSA. The V end lost 5 bases, the J end lost 1 base, and 11 bases lay between the germline ends. Written as DNA, the CDR3 is TGTGCCAGCAGCCCTGGACAATCGAACACTGAAGCTTTCTTT. This encodes CASSPGQSNTEAFF.

This chain links TRBV5-1 with TRBJ2-1; TRBD2 aligns across 14 bases. The germline V gene has CDR1 SGHRS and CDR2 YFSETQ. This CDR3 spans 15 amino acids. Trimming took 4 bases from V and 10 from J; bases not matched to a gene: 7. The CDR3 DNA sequence: TGCGCCAGCAGCCAGGGACTAGCGGGAGTAAGGGAGCAGTTCTTC. This gives the protein CASSQGLAGVREQFF.

This chain uses TRBV2 with TRBJ2-7; 12 bases are a match to TRBD2. CDR3 length: 15 residues. After removal of 6 bases from V and 6 bases from J, the junction contained 9 bases not matched to a gene. Germline V CDR1 and CDR2: SNHLY, FYNNEI. The CDR3, as DNA: TGTGCCAGCAGCCCTGGGACTAGCGGGTACGGCGAGCAGTACTTC. This encodes CASSPGTSGYGEQYF.